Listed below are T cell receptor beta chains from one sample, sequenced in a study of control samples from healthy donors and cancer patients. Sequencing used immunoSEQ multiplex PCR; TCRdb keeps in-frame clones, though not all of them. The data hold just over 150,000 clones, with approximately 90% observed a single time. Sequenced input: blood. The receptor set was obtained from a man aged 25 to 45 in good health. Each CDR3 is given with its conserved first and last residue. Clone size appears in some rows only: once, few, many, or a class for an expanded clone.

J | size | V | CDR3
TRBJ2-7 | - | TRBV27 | CASSQGGTVPYEQYF
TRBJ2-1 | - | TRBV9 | CASSVTSRGDIGNEQFF
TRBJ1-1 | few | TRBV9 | CASSVEPNTEAFF
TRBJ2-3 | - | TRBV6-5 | CASSSTSTDTQYF
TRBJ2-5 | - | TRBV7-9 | CASSLSNGGLRETQYF
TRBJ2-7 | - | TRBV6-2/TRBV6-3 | CASSEVVREQYF
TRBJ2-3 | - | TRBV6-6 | CASSPSGVTDTQYF
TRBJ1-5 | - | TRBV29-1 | CSSRAGPNQPQHF
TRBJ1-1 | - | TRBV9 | CASSVEDIRRGTEAFF
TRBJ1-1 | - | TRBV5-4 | CASSLDPLALNTEAFF
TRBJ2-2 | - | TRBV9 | CASSILAGAEFGGELFF
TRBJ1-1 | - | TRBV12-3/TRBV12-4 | CASRWRTEAFF
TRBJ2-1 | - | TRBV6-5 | CASSLLEGMANEQFF
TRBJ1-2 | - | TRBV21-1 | CASNDSRDRGYTF
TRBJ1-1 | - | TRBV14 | CASSQNRMRTEAFF
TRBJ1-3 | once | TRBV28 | CASSLDPGAGNTIYF
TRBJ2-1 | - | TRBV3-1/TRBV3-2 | CASSGGHGDNEQFF
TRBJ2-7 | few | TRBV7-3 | CASLPRGAPYEQYF
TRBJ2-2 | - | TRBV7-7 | CASSFDRGETGELFF
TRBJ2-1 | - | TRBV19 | CASNAGETYNEQFF
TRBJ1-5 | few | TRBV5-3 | CARSPGQKNQPQHF
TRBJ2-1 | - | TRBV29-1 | CSVQSGHAGNEQFF
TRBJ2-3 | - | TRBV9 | CASSPTQTDTQYF
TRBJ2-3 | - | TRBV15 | CATSFGGITSTDTQYF
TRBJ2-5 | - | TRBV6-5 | CASSPAGRKETQYF
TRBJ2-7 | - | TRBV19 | CASSIGLTYEQYF
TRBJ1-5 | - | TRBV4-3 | CASSQKAGGPQHF
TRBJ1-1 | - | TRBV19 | CASSISGNAREAFF
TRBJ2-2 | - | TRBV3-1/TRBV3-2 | CASSHGTANTGELFF
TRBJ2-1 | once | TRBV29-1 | CSTLSWTSGVGEQFF
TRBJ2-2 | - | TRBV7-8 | CASWNSRGQGSTGELFF
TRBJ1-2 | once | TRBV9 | CASSPQLGEVYGYTF
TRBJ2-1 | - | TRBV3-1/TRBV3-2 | CASSLPGAGVKVNEQFF
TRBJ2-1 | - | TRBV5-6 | CASRGEDRADEQFF
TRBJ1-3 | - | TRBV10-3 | CAIRADSGNTIYF
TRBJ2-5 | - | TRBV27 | CASSFRGITETQYF
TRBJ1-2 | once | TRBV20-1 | CSALQQGYTF
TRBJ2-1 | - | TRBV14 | CASSQENGLRSYNEQFF
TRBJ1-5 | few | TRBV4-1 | CASSRGRSEPNQPQHF
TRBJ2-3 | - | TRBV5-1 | CASSPLGTSGSDTQYF
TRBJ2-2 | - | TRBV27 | CASSLGSGTSGTGELFF
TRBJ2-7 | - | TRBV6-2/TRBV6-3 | CASSYRESGEQYF
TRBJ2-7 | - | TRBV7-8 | CASSSRGAYEQYF
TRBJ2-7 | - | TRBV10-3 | CAISESKGSYEQYF
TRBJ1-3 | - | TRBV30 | CAWSVGASTGNTIYF
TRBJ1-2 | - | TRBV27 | CASSPPGVYGYTF